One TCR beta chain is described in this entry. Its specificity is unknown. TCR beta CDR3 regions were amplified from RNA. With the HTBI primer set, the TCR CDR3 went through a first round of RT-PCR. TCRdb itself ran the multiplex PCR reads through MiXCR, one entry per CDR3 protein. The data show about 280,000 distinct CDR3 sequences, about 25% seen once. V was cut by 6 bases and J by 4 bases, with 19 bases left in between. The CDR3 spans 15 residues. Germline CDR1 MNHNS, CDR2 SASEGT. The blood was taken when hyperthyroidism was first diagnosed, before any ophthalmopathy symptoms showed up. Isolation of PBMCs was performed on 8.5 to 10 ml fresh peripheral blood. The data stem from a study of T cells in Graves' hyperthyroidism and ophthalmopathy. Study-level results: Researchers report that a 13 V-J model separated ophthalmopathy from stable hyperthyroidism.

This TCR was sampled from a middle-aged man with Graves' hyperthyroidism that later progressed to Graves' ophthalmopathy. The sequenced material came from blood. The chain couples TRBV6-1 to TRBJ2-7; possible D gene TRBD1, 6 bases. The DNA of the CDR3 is TGTGCCAGCAGCCCCCTCGGACAGAACGGGTACGAGCAGTACTTC. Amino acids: CASSPLGQNGYEQYF.